This T cell receptor beta chain was profiled in a study of T cell responses to AZD1222 COVID-19 vaccine. General study findings and limits: Two doses of AZD1222 preceded a rise in Spike-specific TCR breadth and depth. Among AZD1222 vaccinees, only 5 or 6 were seropositive at baseline. Regions 160-218 and 743-854 held dominance among vaccine-associated CD4 TCRs, which spanned spike. In a largely white British group with more females than males, clonal diversity was possibly underestimated.

In regard to this clone: Its matching antigen is unknown.

Profiled with immunoSEQ multiplex PCR; TCRdb holds only in-frame clones, not every one. The data hold about 120,000 clones, with 70% to 90% observed a single time. The TCR originated in an adult in good health. The sequencing here drew on peripheral blood, taken on day 0 of MenACWY control vaccination.

The CDR3 loop reads CAWSEGAGTDTQYF. The DNA for the CDR3 is TGTGCCTGGAGCGAAGGGGCTGGCACAGATACGCAGTATTTT. The V gene is TRBV30, the J gene TRBJ2-3, with D perhaps matching TRBD1 (5 bases). The CDR3 has 14 residues. CDR1 and CDR2 (germline): GTSNPN, SVGIG (reference sequence). Trimming took 3 bases from V and 1 from J, leaving 11 bases between them. Full variable domain (rest looked up from reference TRBV30 and TRBJ2-3): SQTIHQWPATLVQPVGSPLSLECTVEGTSNPNLYWYRQAAGRGLQLLFYSVGIGQISSEVPQNLSASRPQDRQFILSSKKLLLSDSGFYLCAWSEGAGTDTQYFGPGTRLTVL.